The T cell receptor (beta chain) described here comes from a study of T cells after yellow fever vaccination. Study background: The fractions with low cell numbers were processed using SMART-Seq v4 Ultra Low Input. General study findings and limits: The booster response re-showed most primary clones: around 96% CD4, more than 70% CD8. The CD4 compartment and the CD8 compartment contained a small share of clonotypes in common. Weaker, the secondary response had a peak occurring faster, on day 5 versus 15.

TCRdb reprocessed the 5' RACE reads via MiXCR and lists one record per CDR3 protein. The profile shows around 100,000 distinct CDR3 sequences, approximately 8.4% of them singletons. Germline V CDR1 and CDR2: SEHNR, FQNEAQ (reference sequence). The CDR3 is made up of 13 amino acids. V lost 7 bases, J lost 8 bases, and 15 bases lay in between. The sample holds many counts of this clonotype. Its antigen remains unidentified. V gene TRBV7-9 combines with J gene TRBJ2-1; D is perhaps TRBD1 (5 bases). The sequencing here drew on CD8+ T cells sorted from PBMCs, taken 45 days after the yellow fever booster vaccination. This clonotype was obtained from a man between 25 and 39 years old who received the YFV17D yellow fever vaccine. The CDR3: CASTHPQVDEQFF. CDR3 coding DNA: TGTGCCAGCACTCACCCACAGGTAGATGAGCAGTTCTTC.